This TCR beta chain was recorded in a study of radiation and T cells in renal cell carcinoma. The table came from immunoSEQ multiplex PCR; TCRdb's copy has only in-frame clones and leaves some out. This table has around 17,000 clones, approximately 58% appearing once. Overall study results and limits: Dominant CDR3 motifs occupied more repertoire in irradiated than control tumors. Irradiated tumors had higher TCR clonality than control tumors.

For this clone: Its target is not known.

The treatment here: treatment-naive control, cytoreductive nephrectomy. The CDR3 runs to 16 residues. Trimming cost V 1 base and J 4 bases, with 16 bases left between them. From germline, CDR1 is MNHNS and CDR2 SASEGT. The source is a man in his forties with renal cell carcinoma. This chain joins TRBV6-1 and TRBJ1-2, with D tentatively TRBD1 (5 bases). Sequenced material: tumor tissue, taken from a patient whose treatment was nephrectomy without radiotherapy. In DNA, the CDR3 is TGTGCCAGCAGTGAAGGCCTTGCGGGACGAACCTATGGCTACACCTTC. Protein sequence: CASSEGLAGRTYGYTF.